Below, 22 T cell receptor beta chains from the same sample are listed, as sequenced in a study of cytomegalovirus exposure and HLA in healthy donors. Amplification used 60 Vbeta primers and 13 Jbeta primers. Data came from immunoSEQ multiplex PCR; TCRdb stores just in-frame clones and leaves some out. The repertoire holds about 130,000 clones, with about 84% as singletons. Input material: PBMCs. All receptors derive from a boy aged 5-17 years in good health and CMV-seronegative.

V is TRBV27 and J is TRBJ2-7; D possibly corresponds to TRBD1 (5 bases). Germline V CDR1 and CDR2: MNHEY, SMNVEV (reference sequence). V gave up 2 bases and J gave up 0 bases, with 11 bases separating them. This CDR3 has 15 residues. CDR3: CASSLRADSSYEQYF. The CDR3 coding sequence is TGTGCCAGCAGTTTACGAGCCGACAGCTCCTACGAGCAGTACTTC.

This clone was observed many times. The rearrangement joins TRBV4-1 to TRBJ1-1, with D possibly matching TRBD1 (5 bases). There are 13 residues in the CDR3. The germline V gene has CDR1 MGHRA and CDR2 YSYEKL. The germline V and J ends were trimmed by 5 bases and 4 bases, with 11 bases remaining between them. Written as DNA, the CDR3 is TGCGCCAGCAGCGGGGCGGTGGGCACTGAAGCTTTCTTT. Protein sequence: CASSGAVGTEAFF.

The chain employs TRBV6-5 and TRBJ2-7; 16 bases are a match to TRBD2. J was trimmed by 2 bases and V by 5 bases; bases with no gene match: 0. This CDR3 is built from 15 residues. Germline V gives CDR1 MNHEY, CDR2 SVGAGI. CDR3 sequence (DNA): TGTGCCAGCAGTGGGACTAGCGGGAGGGCCTACGAGCAGTACTTC. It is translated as CASSGTSGRAYEQYF.

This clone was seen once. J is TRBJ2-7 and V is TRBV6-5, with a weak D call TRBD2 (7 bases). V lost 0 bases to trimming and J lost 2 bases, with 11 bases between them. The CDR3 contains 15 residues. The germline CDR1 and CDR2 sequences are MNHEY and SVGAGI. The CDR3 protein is CASSYSRGGPYEQYF. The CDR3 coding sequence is TGTGCCAGCAGTTACTCGAGGGGGGGCCCCTACGAGCAGTACTTC.

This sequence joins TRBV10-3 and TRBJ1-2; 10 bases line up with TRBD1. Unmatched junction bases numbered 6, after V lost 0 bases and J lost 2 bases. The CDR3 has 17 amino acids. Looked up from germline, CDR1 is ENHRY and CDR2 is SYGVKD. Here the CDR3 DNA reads TGTGCCATCAGTGAGTCCCGGACAGGGGGTGAGAACTATGGCTACACCTTC. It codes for CAISESRTGGENYGYTF.

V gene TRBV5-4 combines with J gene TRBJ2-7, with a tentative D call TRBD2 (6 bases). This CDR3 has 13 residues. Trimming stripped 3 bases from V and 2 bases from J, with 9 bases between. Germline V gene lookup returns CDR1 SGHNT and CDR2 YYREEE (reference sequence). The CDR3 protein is CASSSGLTYEQYF. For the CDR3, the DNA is TGTGCCAGCAGCTCGGGACTTACCTACGAGCAGTACTTC.

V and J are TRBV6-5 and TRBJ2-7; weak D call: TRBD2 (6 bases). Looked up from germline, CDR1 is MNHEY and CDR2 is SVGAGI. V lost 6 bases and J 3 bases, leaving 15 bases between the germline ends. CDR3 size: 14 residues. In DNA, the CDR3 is TGTGCCAGCAGCCGTAGCGGACCAGACTACGAGCAGTACTTC. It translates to CASSRSGPDYEQYF.

CDR3 protein: CASSPRGVHYGYTF. In nucleotides, the CDR3 is TGTGCCAGCAGTCCCCGCGGGGTTCACTATGGCTACACCTTC. The V and J genes are TRBV27 and TRBJ1-2; D not certain. CDR1 is MNHEY, CDR2 SMNVEV, per germline (reference sequence). The CDR3 is 14 residues long. Between the trimmed V and J ends, which lost 5 bases and 3 bases, there was a span of 13 bases.

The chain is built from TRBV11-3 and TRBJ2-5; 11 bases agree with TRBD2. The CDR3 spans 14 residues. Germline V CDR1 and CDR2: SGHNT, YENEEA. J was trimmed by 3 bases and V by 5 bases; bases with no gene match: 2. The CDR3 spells CASSPGLAEETQYF. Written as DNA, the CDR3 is TGTGCCAGCAGCCCGGGACTAGCGGAAGAGACCCAGTACTTC.

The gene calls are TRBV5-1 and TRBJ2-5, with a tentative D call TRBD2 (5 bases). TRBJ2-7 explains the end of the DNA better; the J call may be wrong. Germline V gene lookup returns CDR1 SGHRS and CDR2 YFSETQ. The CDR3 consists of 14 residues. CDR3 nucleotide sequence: TGCGCCAGCAGCATAGCGACGGGCTCCTACGAGCAGTACTTC. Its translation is CASSIATGSYEQYF.

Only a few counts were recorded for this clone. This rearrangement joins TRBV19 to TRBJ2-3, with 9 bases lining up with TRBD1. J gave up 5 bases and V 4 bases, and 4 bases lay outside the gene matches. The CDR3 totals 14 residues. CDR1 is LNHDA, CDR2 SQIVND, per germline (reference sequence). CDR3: CASSTGQGRDTQYF. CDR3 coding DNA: TGTGCCAGTAGTACGGGACAGGGAAGAGATACGCAGTATTTT.

This CDR3 is CASSFGEVDEQFF. CDR3 coding DNA: TGTGCCAGCAGCTTCGGGGAGGTGGATGAGCAGTTCTTC. V usage is TRBV7-8 and J usage is TRBJ2-1; tentatively, D is TRBD2 (6 bases). Germline values: CDR1 SGHVS, CDR2 FQNEAQ. This CDR3 comprises 13 residues. The V and J ends lost 3 bases and 8 bases respectively, with 11 bases between them.

The CDR3 coding sequence is TGTGCCAGTGGTTACCTGGCCCGCACTGAAGCTTTCTTT. Translating it yields CASGYLARTEAFF. The rearrangement joins TRBV19 to TRBJ1-1; D unresolved. Trimming took 8 bases from V and 4 from J, leaving 14 bases between them. Germline loops: CDR1 LNHDA, CDR2 SQIVND (reference sequence). The CDR3 totals 13 residues. Based on the CDR3 plus reference TRBV19 and TRBJ1-1, the full variable domain is DGGITQSPKYLFRKEGQNVTLSCEQNLNHDAMYWYRQDPGQGLRLIYYSQIVNDFQKGDIAEGYSVSREKKESFPLTVTSAQKNPTAFYLCASGYLARTEAFFGQGTRLTVV.

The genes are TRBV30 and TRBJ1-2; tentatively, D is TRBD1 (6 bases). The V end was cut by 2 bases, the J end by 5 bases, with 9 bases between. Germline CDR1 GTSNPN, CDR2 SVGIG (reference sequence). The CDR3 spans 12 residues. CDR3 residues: CAWSLQGYGYTF. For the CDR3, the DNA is TGTGCCTGGAGTCTACAGGGATATGGCTACACCTTC.

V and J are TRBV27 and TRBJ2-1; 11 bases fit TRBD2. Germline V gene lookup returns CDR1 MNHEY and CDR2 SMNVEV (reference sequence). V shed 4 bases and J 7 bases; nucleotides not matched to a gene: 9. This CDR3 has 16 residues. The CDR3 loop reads CASSSELAGAKNEQFF. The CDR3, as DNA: TGTGCCAGCAGTTCCGAACTAGCGGGAGCGAAGAATGAGCAGTTCTTC.

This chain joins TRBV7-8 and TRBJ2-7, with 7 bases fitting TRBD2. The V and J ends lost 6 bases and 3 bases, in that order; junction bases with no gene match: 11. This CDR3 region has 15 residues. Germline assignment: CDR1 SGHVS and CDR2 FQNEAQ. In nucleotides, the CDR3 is TGTGCCAGCAGGCAAAACCGGGACTATGGCTACGAGCAGTACTTC. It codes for CASRQNRDYGYEQYF.

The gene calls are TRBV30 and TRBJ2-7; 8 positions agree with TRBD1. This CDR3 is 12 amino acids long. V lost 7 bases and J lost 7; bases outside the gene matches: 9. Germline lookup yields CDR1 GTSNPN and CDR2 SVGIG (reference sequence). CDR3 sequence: CALDRDLLEQYF. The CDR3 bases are TGTGCCTTGGACAGGGACCTGTTAGAGCAGTACTTC.

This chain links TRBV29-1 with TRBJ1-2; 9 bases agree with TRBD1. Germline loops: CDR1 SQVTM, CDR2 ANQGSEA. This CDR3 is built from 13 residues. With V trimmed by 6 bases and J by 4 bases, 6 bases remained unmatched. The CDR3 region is CSVGTGQGYGYTF. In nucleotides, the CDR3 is TGCAGCGTAGGAACGGGACAGGGCTATGGCTACACCTTC. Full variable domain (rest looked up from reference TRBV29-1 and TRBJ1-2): SAVISQKPSRDICQRGTSLTIQCQVDSQVTMMFWYRQQPGQSLTLIATANQGSEATYESGFVIDKFPISRPNLTFSTLTVSNMSPEDSSIYLCSVGTGQGYGYTFGSGTRLTVV.

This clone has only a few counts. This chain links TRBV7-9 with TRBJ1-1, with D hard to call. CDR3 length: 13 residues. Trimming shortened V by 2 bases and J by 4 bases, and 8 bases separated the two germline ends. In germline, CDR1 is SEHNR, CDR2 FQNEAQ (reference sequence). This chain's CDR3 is CASSLIGGTEAFF. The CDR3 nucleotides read TGTGCCAGCAGCTTAATTGGAGGCACTGAAGCTTTCTTT.

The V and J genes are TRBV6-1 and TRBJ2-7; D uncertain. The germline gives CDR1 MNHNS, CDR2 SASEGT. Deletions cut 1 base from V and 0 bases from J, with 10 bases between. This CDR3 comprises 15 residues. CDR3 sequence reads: CASSEGGRSSYEQYF. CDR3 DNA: TGTGCCAGCAGTGAAGGCGGCAGATCCTCCTACGAGCAGTACTTC.

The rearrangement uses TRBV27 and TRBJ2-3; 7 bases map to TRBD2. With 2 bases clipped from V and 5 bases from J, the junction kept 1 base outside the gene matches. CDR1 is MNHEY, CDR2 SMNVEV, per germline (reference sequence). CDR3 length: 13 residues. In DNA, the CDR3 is TGTGCCAGCAGTTTACCGGGGGGAGATACGCAGTATTTT. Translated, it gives CASSLPGGDTQYF.

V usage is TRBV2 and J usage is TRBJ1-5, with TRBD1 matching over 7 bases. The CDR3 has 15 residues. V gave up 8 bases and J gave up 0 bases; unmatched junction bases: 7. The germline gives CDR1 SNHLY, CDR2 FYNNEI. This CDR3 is CASEGTDFSNQPQHF. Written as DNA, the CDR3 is TGTGCCAGCGAGGGGACAGACTTTAGCAATCAGCCCCAGCATTTT.